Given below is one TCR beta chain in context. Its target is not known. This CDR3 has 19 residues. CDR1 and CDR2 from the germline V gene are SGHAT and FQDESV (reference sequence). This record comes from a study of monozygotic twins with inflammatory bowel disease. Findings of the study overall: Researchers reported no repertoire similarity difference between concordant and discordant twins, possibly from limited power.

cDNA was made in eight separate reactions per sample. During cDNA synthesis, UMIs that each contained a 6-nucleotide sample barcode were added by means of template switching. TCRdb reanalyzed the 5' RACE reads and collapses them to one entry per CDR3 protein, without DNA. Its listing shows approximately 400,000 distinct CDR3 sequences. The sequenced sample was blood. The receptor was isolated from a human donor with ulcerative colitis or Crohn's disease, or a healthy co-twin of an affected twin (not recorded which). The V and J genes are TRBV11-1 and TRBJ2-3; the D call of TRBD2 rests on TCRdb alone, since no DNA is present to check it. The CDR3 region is CASSRRGEGTSGSTDTQYF.